Listed here are 18 T cell receptor beta chains from one sample, sequenced in a study of blood T cell repertoires in COVID-19. The data were produced by immunoSEQ multiplex PCR, yet TCRdb's version contains in-frame clones alone and is incomplete. The data show about 190,000 clones, with around 80% seen just once and about 3% held by the top ten. The sample consisted of peripheral blood. The receptors were gathered from a woman older than 75 with active or convalescent COVID-19.

The chain is built from TRBV18 and TRBJ1-2; 9 nucleotides match TRBD1. Germline V gene lookup returns CDR1 KGHSH and CDR2 LQKENI. The V gene end was trimmed by 1 base and the J gene end by 8 bases; junction bases not matched to a gene: 5. This CDR3 comprises 14 residues. In nucleotides, the CDR3 is TGTGCCAGCTCACCACGGGACAGGGTAGGAGGCTACACCTTC. It specifies CASSPRDRVGGYTF. The whole variable domain, filled in from reference TRBV18 and TRBJ1-2, reads NAGVMQNPRHLVRRRGQEARLRCSPMKGHSHVYWYRQLPEEGLKFMVYLQKENIIDESGMPKERFSAEFPKEGPSILRIQQVVRGDSAAYFCASSPRDRVGGYTFGSGTRLTVV.

V gene TRBV5-1 combines with J gene TRBJ1-2; D gene unclear. The CDR3 contains 14 residues. Germline CDR1 SGHRS, CDR2 YFSETQ. V lost 6 bases to trimming and J lost 5 bases, with 17 bases between them. The chain's CDR3 is CASTPREGTYGYTF. CDR3 coding DNA: TGCGCCAGCACCCCACGGGAGGGAACGTATGGCTACACCTTC.

The chain is built from TRBV9 and TRBJ2-1, with D tentatively TRBD1 (6 bases). This CDR3 is 13 amino acids long. CDR1 and CDR2 (germline): SGDLS, YYNGEE. Trimming removed 2 bases from V and 9 bases from J, with 12 bases in between. The CDR3 nucleotides read TGTGCCAGCAGCGTCAGTCAGGGGAGTGAGCAGTTCTTC. Protein sequence: CASSVSQGSEQFF.

The rearrangement links TRBV30 to TRBJ2-7, with D possibly TRBD1 on 6 matching bases. Germline V gene lookup returns CDR1 GTSNPN and CDR2 SVGIG (reference sequence). V was pared by 7 bases and J by 2 bases, with 21 bases between. The CDR3 extends over 15 amino acids. CDR3 in amino acids: CASSYQGPHTYEQYF. CDR3 in DNA: TGTGCCTCATCGTATCAGGGGCCTCATACCTACGAGCAGTACTTC.

This sequence joins TRBV5-1 and TRBJ1-3; weak D call: TRBD1 (5 bases). V was trimmed by 0 bases and J by 4 bases, leaving 11 bases between them. CDR3 length equals 15 residues. Germline assignment: CDR1 SGHRS and CDR2 YFSETQ. CDR3 bases: TGCGCCAGCAGCTTGGCCTGGGCAGGGGGAAACACCATATATTTT. Its protein product is CASSLAWAGGNTIYF.

The chain links TRBV7-9 to TRBJ1-1; D is ambiguous. Germline assignment: CDR1 SEHNR and CDR2 FQNEAQ (reference sequence). CDR3 length: 15 residues. V was trimmed by 0 bases and J by 6 bases, leaving 14 bases between them. CDR3 nucleotides: TGTGCCAGCAGCTTAGCCAGGCTTGGGTCTTCTGAAGCTTTCTTT. This translates into CASSLARLGSSEAFF.

This sequence joins TRBV10-3 and TRBJ2-3, with TRBD2 matching 10 bases. The J segment lost 2 bases and the V segment lost 4 bases, leaving 6 bases of the junction unmatched. Germline V gene data show CDR1 as ENHRY and CDR2 as SYGVKD. This CDR3 is built from 16 residues. CDR3 bases: TGTGCCATCAGTGGATCTAGCGGGGGCTTCACAGATACGCAGTATTTT. Protein sequence: CAISGSSGGFTDTQYF.

This clone was counted only a few times. The chain employs TRBV3-1 (or the pseudogene TRBV3-2) and TRBJ2-7; no clear D gene. This CDR3 region has 13 residues. CDR1 and CDR2 (germline): LGHDT, YNNKEL (reference sequence). Trimming left V 1 base short and J 6 bases short, with 10 bases between. CDR3 coding DNA: TGTGCCAGCAGCCAAGCTCCTAACAGCGAGCAGTACTTC. Its protein is CASSQAPNSEQYF.

The chain recombines TRBV19 with TRBJ2-4, with D perhaps TRBD1 (5 bases). This CDR3 is 14 amino acids long. V shed 0 bases and J shed 9 bases, with 12 bases lying between them. The germline gives CDR1 LNHDA, CDR2 SQIVND (reference sequence). The CDR3 DNA reads as TGTGCCAGTAGTATAGAAGGGGCCAGGCGCATTCAGTACTTC. This gives the protein CASSIEGARRIQYF. The full variable domain, completed using reference TRBV19 and TRBJ2-4, is DGGITQSPKYLFRKEGQNVTLSCEQNLNHDAMYWYRQDPGQGLRLIYYSQIVNDFQKGDIAEGYSVSREKKESFPLTVTSAQKNPTAFYLCASSIEGARRIQYFGAGTRLSVL.

CDR3 coding DNA: TGCGCCAGCAGCTCTTACAGGGCCACTGAAGCTTTCTTT. This encodes CASSSYRATEAFF. The genes are TRBV5-1 and TRBJ1-1; a possible D gene is TRBD1 (6 bases). The CDR3 runs 13 residues. Germline V lookup: CDR1 SGHRS, CDR2 YFSETQ. Trimming removed 3 bases from V and 4 bases from J, with 10 bases in between.

The V gene is TRBV2, the J gene TRBJ1-1; 9 bases agree with TRBD1. Germline V gene lookup returns CDR1 SNHLY and CDR2 FYNNEI. The CDR3 runs to 16 residues. V trimming: 6 bases; J trimming: 1 base; junction bases outside the gene matches: 9. In DNA, the CDR3 is TGTGCCAGCAGGTCGCCACCGGGACAGGGGAACACTGAAGCTTTCTTT. Protein product: CASRSPPGQGNTEAFF. Based on the CDR3 plus reference TRBV2 and TRBJ1-1, the full variable domain is EPEVTQTPSHQVTQMGQEVILRCVPISNHLYFYWYRQILGQKVEFLVSFYNNEISEKSEIFDDQFSVERPDGSNFTLKIRSTKLEDSAMYFCASRSPPGQGNTEAFFGQGTRLTVV.

This clone was seen only once. This chain connects TRBV5-1 to TRBJ2-3; D not resolved. V was cut by 1 base and J by 0 bases, with 9 bases left in between. The CDR3 runs to 15 residues. Germline loops: CDR1 SGHRS, CDR2 YFSETQ. CDR3 in DNA: TGCGCCAGCAGCTTGTACGGAGCTAGCACAGATACGCAGTATTTT. Amino acids: CASSLYGASTDTQYF.

This chain connects TRBV6-5 to TRBJ2-3; 8 positions match TRBD2. This CDR3 spans 15 amino acids. V dropped 6 bases and J dropped 0; count of bases not matched to a gene: 5. Germline lookup yields CDR1 MNHEY and CDR2 SVGAGI. The CDR3 sequence is CASRRRGGSTDTQYF. The CDR3 DNA sequence: TGTGCCAGCAGGAGACGGGGGGGAAGCACAGATACGCAGTATTTT.

Comment on this clone: A read error may account for a junction end that differs from germline. The rearrangement joins TRBV5-4 to TRBJ2-5, with 8 bases fitting TRBD1. The germline V gene has CDR1 SGHNT and CDR2 YYREEE (reference sequence). The CDR3 is 13 residues long. The CDR3 bases are TGTGCCAGCAGGTTGGACAGGGCAGAGACCCAGTACTTC. Encoded protein: CASRLDRAETQYF.

The chain combines TRBV6-1 with TRBJ1-5, with 9 bases lining up with TRBD1. CDR1 MNHNS and CDR2 SASEGT come from the germline V gene. The CDR3 spans 17 residues. V shed 0 bases and J 6 bases; nucleotides not matched to a gene: 9. The DNA of the CDR3 is TGTGCCAGCAGTGAAGCGCTGGGGACAGGGCTTCGTCAGCCCCAGCATTTT. Translating it yields CASSEALGTGLRQPQHF.

This chain joins TRBV5-6 and TRBJ2-7, with D possibly TRBD2 on 6 matching bases. Looked up from germline, CDR1 is SGHDT and CDR2 is YYEEEE. Trimming removed 4 bases from V and 5 bases from J, with 13 bases in between. CDR3 length: 13 residues. The CDR3, as DNA: TGTGCCAGCAGCCAGGGACTGGGGGACGAGCAGTACTTC. This codes for CASSQGLGDEQYF.

The rearrangement joins TRBV28 to TRBJ1-3; D is possibly TRBD1 (6 bases). CDR1 is MDHEN, CDR2 SYDVKM, per germline. The length of the CDR3 is 16 residues. The V and J ends lost 1 base and 4 bases respectively, with 14 bases between them. CDR3 DNA sequence: TGTGCCAGCAGTTTATACCCTCACAGGGCCGGAAACACCATATATTTT. Amino acids: CASSLYPHRAGNTIYF. Supplemented by reference TRBV28 and TRBJ1-3, the full variable domain reads DVKVTQSSRYLVKRTGEKVFLECVQDMDHENMFWYRQDPGLGLRLIYFSYDVKMKEKGDIPEGYSVSREKKERFSLILESASTNQTSMYLCASSLYPHRAGNTIYFGEGSWLTVV.

This chain uses TRBV5-5 with TRBJ1-2; D not certain. The length of the CDR3 is 11 residues. V was trimmed by 4 bases and J by 8 bases, leaving 9 bases between them. CDR1 and CDR2 (germline): SGHKS, YYEKEE (reference sequence). The CDR3 is CASSRYAGYTF. CDR3 nucleotide sequence: TGTGCCAGCAGCCGCTACGCAGGCTACACCTTC.